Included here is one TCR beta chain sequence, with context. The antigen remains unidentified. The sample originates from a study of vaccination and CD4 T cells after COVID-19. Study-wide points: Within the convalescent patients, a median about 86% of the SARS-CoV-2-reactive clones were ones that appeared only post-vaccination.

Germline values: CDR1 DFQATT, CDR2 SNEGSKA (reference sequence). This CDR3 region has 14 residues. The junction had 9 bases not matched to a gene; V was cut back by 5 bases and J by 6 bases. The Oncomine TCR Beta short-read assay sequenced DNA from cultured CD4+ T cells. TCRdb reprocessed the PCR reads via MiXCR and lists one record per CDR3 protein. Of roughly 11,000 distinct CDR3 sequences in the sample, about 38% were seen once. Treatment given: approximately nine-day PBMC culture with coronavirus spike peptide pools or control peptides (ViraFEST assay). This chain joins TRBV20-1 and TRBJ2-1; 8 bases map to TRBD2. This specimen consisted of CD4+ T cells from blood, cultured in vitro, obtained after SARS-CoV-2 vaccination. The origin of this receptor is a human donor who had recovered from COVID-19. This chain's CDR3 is CSARAGTRSNEQFF. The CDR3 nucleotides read TGCAGTGCTCGGGCCGGGACTAGGAGCAATGAGCAGTTCTTC.